One and the same sample provided the 27 T cell receptor beta chains below, sequenced in a study of Ad26.COV2.S vaccination and SARS-CoV-2 variants (dated by TCRdb to 2020 to 2023). Receptor libraries were prepared by the immunoSEQ multiplex PCR assay. What TCRdb holds here is the immuneACCESS table cut down to in-frame rearrangements. Part of the clones is not present; checked against another copy, under half of the missing clones reflect an unresolved V gene, and the others are unexplained. In all, the sample holds 290,000 or so clones, and 70% to 90% of those were seen once. The ten most abundant clones make up more than 2.5% of the sample. In the paper's terms, the treatment or condition label means: around 19 received Ad26.COV2.S at low or high dose, single or two shots; 5 received placebo; per-sample allocation not given. Repertoires of vaccine and placebo recipients were sequenced from samples collected on day 63 after the first injection.

The source material was peripheral blood, sampled in a trial of Ad26.COV2.S vaccine versus placebo. The source is a person aged 18 to 65 who received the Ad26.COV2.S COVID-19 vaccine or a placebo.

In its sample, this clone was seen once. Other DNA sequences in this specimen translate into the identical CDR3. The chain couples TRBV5-1 to TRBJ2-7, with 7 bases matching TRBD2. The CDR3 is made up of 14 amino acids. The germline V gene has CDR1 SGHRS and CDR2 YFSETQ. The trim removed 3 bases at V and 0 bases at J, leaving 3 bases unmatched. CDR3 in amino acids: CASSSTGGSYEQYF. The CDR3 nucleotides read TGCGCCAGCAGCTCCACGGGAGGCTCCTACGAGCAGTACTTC.

The chain couples TRBV7-6 to TRBJ2-7; D call uncertain. Germline V CDR1 and CDR2: SGHVS, FNYEAQ. Trimming took off 4 bases at V and 2 bases at J, with 9 bases between the two ends. The CDR3 totals 13 residues. The CDR3 nucleotides read TGTGCCAGCAGCTCCTTTAGGGCCTACGAGCAGTACTTC. The encoded protein is CASSSFRAYEQYF.

This clone was recorded once. The gene calls are TRBV18 and TRBJ1-5; 7 positions agree with TRBD1. Looked up from germline, CDR1 is KGHSH and CDR2 is LQKENI. This CDR3 contains 13 residues. J lost 4 bases, V lost 9 bases, and 6 bases had no gene match. CDR3: CASSTGENQPQHF. The CDR3 region has the DNA TGTGCCAGTTCAACAGGGGAAAATCAGCCCCAGCATTTT.

The chain combines TRBV7-8 with TRBJ1-1; D is unresolved. The ends were cut back, 1 base at V and 1 base at J, with 7 bases in the middle. The CDR3 sequence is 14 residues long. In germline, CDR1 is SGHVS, CDR2 FQNEAQ. Here the CDR3 reads CASSLGRSNTEAFF. CDR3 DNA sequence: TGTGCCAGCAGCTTAGGGCGGTCGAACACTGAAGCTTTCTTT.

Written as DNA, the CDR3 is TGTGCCCATGCCGGGACAGGGGGCTACGAGCAGTACTTC. It codes for CAHAGTGGYEQYF. This sequence joins TRBV30 and TRBJ2-7, with 11 nucleotides matching TRBD1. This CDR3 has 13 amino acids. Per the germline V gene, CDR1 is GTSNPN and CDR2 is SVGIG (reference sequence). V shed 8 bases and J 3 bases; nucleotides not matched to a gene: 6.

The chain is built from TRBV30 and TRBJ2-5; TRBD2 aligns across 8 bases. The germline gives CDR1 GTSNPN, CDR2 SVGIG (reference sequence). The V gene end was trimmed by 5 bases and the J gene end by 5 bases; junction bases not matched to a gene: 10. The CDR3 is made up of 14 amino acids. CDR3 sequence (DNA): TGTGCCTGGGTCGGGAGGGATATCGGGGAGACCCAGTACTTC. This translates into CAWVGRDIGETQYF.

V is TRBV12-5 and J is TRBJ2-7, with 16 bases lining up with TRBD2. The V segment lost 5 bases and the J segment 6 bases; nucleotides outside the gene matches: 7. Germline V gene sequence: CDR1 LGHNT, CDR2 FRNRAP. CDR3 size: 16 residues. The CDR3 loop is CASGPGTSGGASEQYF. CDR3 nucleotide sequence: TGTGCTAGTGGTCCCGGGACTAGCGGGGGGGCCTCCGAGCAGTACTTC.

The chain employs TRBV19 and TRBJ2-2, with D unresolved. The germline gives CDR1 LNHDA, CDR2 SQIVND (reference sequence). This CDR3 has 13 residues. V was clipped by 1 base and J by 8 bases, with 8 bases between them. As DNA, the CDR3 is TGTGCCAGTAGTATAGTGCAAGGAGGGGAGCTGTTTTTT. Translating it yields CASSIVQGGELFF.

The chain combines TRBV29-1 with TRBJ2-7; 10 bases fit TRBD1. The germline CDR1 and CDR2 sequences are SQVTM and ANQGSEA. The CDR3 length is 16 residues. V was pared by 0 bases and J by 5 bases, with 10 bases of the junction left unmatched. CDR3 region: CSVEDLRGQGINEQYF. The CDR3 nucleotides are TGCAGCGTTGAAGATCTTAGGGGACAGGGGATTAACGAGCAGTACTTC.

V usage is TRBV6-4 and J usage is TRBJ1-5; D gene unclear. The CDR3 is 15 residues long. V lost 6 bases to trimming and J lost 3 bases, with 15 bases between them. The germline CDR1 and CDR2 sequences are MRHNA and SNTAGT. CDR3 nucleotide sequence: TGTGCCAGCAGCCTGACCACGGATTCCAATCAGCCCCAGCATTTT. Its protein is CASSLTTDSNQPQHF.

The chain has TRBV28 and TRBJ1-5; the match to TRBD1 covers 8 bases. V dropped 2 bases and J dropped 3; count of bases not matched to a gene: 15. The CDR3 is made up of 19 amino acids. Germline V gene data show CDR1 as MDHEN and CDR2 as SYDVKM. As DNA, the CDR3 is TGTGCCAGCAGTTTACGCGGCAGGGGGCCCCCACCGACCAATCAGCCCCAGCATTTT. Encoded protein: CASSLRGRGPPPTNQPQHF.

The sample holds one count of this clone. The chain's CDR3 is CASSFSGGRGDTQYF. DNA for the CDR3: TGTGCCAGCAGTTTTAGCGGGGGGCGCGGAGATACGCAGTATTTT. The chain has TRBV27 and TRBJ2-3; 10 nucleotides agree with TRBD2. The CDR3 runs 15 residues. V shed 3 bases, J shed 5 bases, and the junction held 5 bases outside the gene matches. Germline CDR1 is MNHEY and CDR2 is SMNVEV (reference sequence).

The CDR3 loop is CASSQDFRGNNEQFF. Written as DNA, the CDR3 is TGCGCCAGCAGCCAAGATTTTCGGGGTAACAATGAGCAGTTCTTC. The gene calls are TRBV4-3 and TRBJ2-1; possibly TRBD2 for D (5 bases). Germline V gene data show CDR1 as LGHNA and CDR2 as YSLEER. V lost 0 bases, J lost 5 bases, and 11 bases lay in between. This CDR3 has 15 amino acids.

The J gene is TRBJ2-7, the V gene TRBV21-1; the table calls TRBD2, which could not be checked here. TRBV21-1 is recorded as a pseudogene. CDR3 length: 15 residues. The DNA of the CDR3 is TGTGCCAGCAGCAAAAAGGGGGGGGATCTCTGCGAGCAGTACTTC. Translating gives CASSKKGGDLCEQYF.

The chain combines TRBV14 with TRBJ2-7, with D perhaps matching TRBD1 or TRBD2 (5 bases each). Germline lookup yields CDR1 SGHDN and CDR2 FVKESK. V was clipped by 6 bases and J by 6 bases, with 18 bases between them. This CDR3 comprises 14 residues. The CDR3 DNA sequence: TGTGCCAGCAGGGTGAGCGGTGGGACGGGCGAGCAGTACTTC. Translated: CASRVSGGTGEQYF. Using reference TRBV14 and TRBJ2-7 for the parts outside the CDR3, the full variable domain is EAGVTQFPSHSVIEKGQTVTLRCDPISGHDNLYWYRRVMGKEIKFLLHFVKESKQDESGMPNNRFLAERTGGTYSTLKVQPAELEDSGVYFCASRVSGGTGEQYFGPGTRLTVT.

The V and J genes are TRBV6-5 and TRBJ2-6, with 7 bases identical to TRBD2. Trimming at V came to 0 bases and at J to 2 bases, leaving 1 base not matched to a gene. The length of the CDR3 is 16 residues. Germline CDR1 and CDR2: MNHEY and SVGAGI. The CDR3 protein is CASSYSAGAGANVLTF. In DNA form, the CDR3 reads TGTGCCAGCAGTTACTCGGCGGGGGCTGGGGCCAACGTCCTGACTTTC.

This chain connects TRBV6-6 to TRBJ1-5, with 11 bases aligning to TRBD1. J lost 1 base, V lost 5 bases, and 7 bases had no gene match. Looked up from germline, CDR1 is MNHNY and CDR2 is SVGAGI (reference sequence). This CDR3 comprises 17 residues. The CDR3 DNA reads as TGTGCCAGCAGTCCGGGACAGGGGGTATCGAGCAATCAGCCCCAGCATTTT. It specifies CASSPGQGVSSNQPQHF.

The rearrangement uses TRBV5-1 and TRBJ2-7; tentatively, D is TRBD1 (5 bases). Trimming took off 4 bases at V and 5 bases at J, with 10 bases between the two ends. From germline, CDR1 is SGHRS and CDR2 YFSETQ. The CDR3 is made up of 12 amino acids. This chain's CDR3 is CASSIDSNEQYF. The CDR3 nucleotides are TGCGCCAGCAGCATAGACAGTAACGAGCAGTACTTC.

The rearrangement joins TRBV4-3 to TRBJ1-5; D uncertain. Looked up from germline, CDR1 is LGHNA and CDR2 is YSLEER. CDR3 size: 14 residues. Trimming removed 4 bases from V and 4 bases from J, with 11 bases in between. The CDR3 bases are TGCGCCAGCAGCCGGAGCCTGGGGAATCAGCCCCAGCATTTT. Residues: CASSRSLGNQPQHF.

The CDR3 nucleotides read TGCGCCAGCAGCTTGGTTGGAAGTGACACCGGGGAGCTGTTTTTT. This gives the protein CASSLVGSDTGELFF. This rearrangement joins TRBV5-1 to TRBJ2-2; D is unclear. Looked up from germline, CDR1 is SGHRS and CDR2 is YFSETQ. The CDR3 extends over 15 amino acids. The V end was cut by 0 bases, the J end by 3 bases, with 9 bases between.

This rearrangement joins TRBV12-3 or TRBV12-4 to TRBJ1-1, with D perhaps TRBD1 (5 bases). This CDR3 spans 13 amino acids. V shed 6 bases and J shed 0 bases, with 8 bases lying between them. The CDR3 nucleotides are TGTGCCAGCAGCTTGACAGTGAACACTGAAGCTTTCTTT. Translation gives CASSLTVNTEAFF.

This clone was found a few times. Within the sample, other DNA sequences also encode this same CDR3. This chain links TRBV6-5 with TRBJ1-1; no definite D call. This CDR3 is built from 13 residues. Germline-derived CDR1 and CDR2 are MNHEY and SVGAGI. Trimming took off 2 bases at V and 2 bases at J, with 6 bases between the two ends. The DNA of the CDR3 is TGTGCCAGCAGTTACGCTACTAACACTGAAGCTTTCTTT. It is translated as CASSYATNTEAFF.

The gene calls are TRBV5-4 and TRBJ2-7; D not resolved. This CDR3 has 16 residues. Germline loops: CDR1 SGHNT, CDR2 YYREEE (reference sequence). Between the trimmed V and J ends, which lost 0 bases and 6 bases, there was a span of 19 bases. This CDR3 is CASSLGEGPKRSEQYF. CDR3 nucleotide sequence: TGTGCCAGCAGCTTGGGGGAAGGGCCGAAAAGAAGCGAGCAGTACTTC.

V is TRBV2 and J is TRBJ1-1; 7 bases fit TRBD1. The junction had 9 bases not matched to a gene; V was cut back by 5 bases and J by 3 bases. CDR1 is SNHLY and CDR2 is FYNNEI in the germline V gene. The CDR3 totals 15 residues. The CDR3 is CASSSRTGQYTEAFF. CDR3 nucleotides: TGTGCCAGCAGTAGTCGGACAGGACAGTACACTGAAGCTTTCTTT. Full variable domain (missing parts from reference TRBV2 and TRBJ1-1): EPEVTQTPSHQVTQMGQEVILRCVPISNHLYFYWYRQILGQKVEFLVSFYNNEISEKSEIFDDQFSVERPDGSNFTLKIRSTKLEDSAMYFCASSSRTGQYTEAFFGQGTRLTVV.

The table lists this clone with a few counts. The chain carries TRBV6-5 and TRBJ1-6, with 9 positions matching TRBD1. Germline CDR1 and CDR2: MNHEY and SVGAGI. The CDR3 covers 15 residues. V lost 6 bases, J lost 11 bases, and 11 bases stayed unmatched. For the CDR3, the DNA is TGTGCCAGCAGGCCCAGCGGACAGGGGATGCCACCCCTCCACTTT. The encoded protein is CASRPSGQGMPPLHF.

This clone appeared once. The chain couples TRBV9 to TRBJ1-2; 7 positions match TRBD1. The CDR3 contains 15 residues. The germline CDR1 and CDR2 sequences are SGDLS and YYNGEE. V was clipped by 0 bases and J by 8 bases; unmatched bases: 10. CDR3 sequence: CASSVGIAQQGGYTF. CDR3 bases: TGTGCCAGCAGCGTAGGAATCGCCCAACAGGGGGGCTACACCTTC. Drawing the rest from reference TRBV9 and TRBJ1-2, the complete variable domain is DSGVTQTPKHLITATGQRVTLRCSPRSGDLSVYWYQQSLDQGLQFLIQYYNGEERAKGNILERFSAQQFPDLHSELNLSSLELGDSALYFCASSVGIAQQGGYTFGSGTRLTVV.

The CDR3 region has the DNA TGTGCCACCAGCAGAGAATGGGGAGGCACCGGGGAGCTGTTTTTT. It specifies CATSREWGGTGELFF. This chain joins TRBV15 and TRBJ2-2, with TRBD2 as a possible D gene (6 bases). The CDR3 length is 15 residues. Germline V gene lookup returns CDR1 LNHNV and CDR2 YYDKDF (reference sequence). Deletions cut 0 bases from V and 4 bases from J, with 9 bases between. The full variable domain, completed using reference TRBV15 and TRBJ2-2, is DAMVIQNPRYQVTQFGKPVTLSCSQTLNHNVMYWYQQKSSQAPKLLFHYYDKDFNNEADTPDNFQSRRPNTSFCFLDIRSPGLGDTAMYLCATSREWGGTGELFFGEGSRLTVL.